This record covers a single T cell receptor (beta chain). In the authors' methods: Researchers report that nucleated cell counts were estimated from reference gene primer amplification. Sequenced by immunoSEQ multiplex PCR; TCRdb stores in-frame clones only, minus some. That table furnishes V, J and clone size, whereas the DNA furnished D and trimming. The sample gives roughly 250,000 clones, about 86% of which show up once; around 2.9% is in the top ten. This sample is part of a study of blood T cell repertoires in COVID-19. Study in general: Whether acute or convalescent, the COVID-19 samples came from the United States, Italy and Spain. PBMCs, B-cell-depleted T cells, or T cells were the source of the cDNA or gDNA that made up the material.

The germline V gene encodes CDR1 SQVTM and CDR2 ANQGSEA. The CDR3 sequence is 13 residues long. The receptor comes from a woman in her sixties with active or convalescent COVID-19. This chain uses TRBV29-1 with TRBJ2-1, with 9 bases matching TRBD2. Sequencing was performed on peripheral blood. Written as DNA, the CDR3 is TGCAGTGGAAGGGCGGGGGGGCGGAATGAGCAGTTCTTC. It yields the protein CSGRAGGRNEQFF.